This passage covers 8 T cell receptor beta chains from one sample sequenced in a study of cytomegalovirus exposure and HLA in healthy donors. It was with 60 Vbeta and 13 Jbeta primers that the PCR ran. Some clones are missing from TCRdb's copy, which holds only in-frame ones; the method was immunoSEQ multiplex PCR. This sample yields 100,000 to 120,000 clones, of which around 80% are seen a single time; roughly 6.1% belongs to the top ten. The sequenced sample consisted of PBMCs. The origin of the receptors is a young man in good health and CMV-seronegative.

The chain carries TRBV9 and TRBJ1-1; TRBD1 is a possible D gene (6 bases). CDR1 is SGDLS, CDR2 YYNGEE, per germline. Trimming took off 0 bases at V and 7 bases at J, with 16 bases between the two ends. This CDR3 is built from 15 residues. The CDR3 coding sequence is TGTGCCAGCAGCGTAGGCGCAGGGGAGCAGGGTGAAGCTTTCTTT. It yields the protein CASSVGAGEQGEAFF.

This chain connects TRBV11-3 to TRBJ2-1, with 8 bases matching TRBD2. Germline lookup yields CDR1 SGHNT and CDR2 YENEEA. The CDR3 has 15 residues. V lost 0 bases and J lost 6; bases outside the gene matches: 4. CDR3 in amino acids: CASSLEPGGGNEQFF. In DNA, the CDR3 is TGTGCCAGCAGCTTAGAACCGGGAGGGGGCAATGAGCAGTTCTTC. The full variable domain, rest sourced from reference TRBV11-3 and TRBJ2-1, is EAGVVQSPRYKIIEKKQPVAFWCNPISGHNTLYWYLQNLGQGPELLIRYENEEAVDDSQLPKDRFSAERLKGVDSTLKIQPAELGDSAVYLCASSLEPGGGNEQFFGPGTRLTVL.

CDR3 loop: CASSSTYSNQPQHF. Written as DNA, the CDR3 is TGCGCCAGCAGCTCCACTTATAGCAATCAGCCCCAGCATTTT. The chain has TRBV4-1 and TRBJ1-5; D gene uncertain. V lost 5 bases and J 0 bases, leaving 8 bases between the germline ends. CDR1 and CDR2 (germline): MGHRA, YSYEKL. The CDR3 extends over 14 amino acids.

As for this clone: The same CDR3 is also encoded by other DNA sequences in this sample. The V gene is TRBV6-5, the J gene TRBJ2-7; 8 bases map to TRBD1. The CDR3 spans 13 residues. The germline CDR1 and CDR2 sequences are MNHEY and SVGAGI. J gave up 3 bases and V 5 bases, and 3 bases lay outside the gene matches. Here the CDR3 DNA reads TGTGCCAGCAGTCCAGGGGGCTACTACGAGCAGTACTTC. Its protein product is CASSPGGYYEQYF.

This chain joins TRBV7-2 and TRBJ1-5; D gene unclear. Trimming removed 2 bases at V and 4 bases at J, with 12 bases between. Germline assignment: CDR1 SGHTA and CDR2 FQGNSA. The CDR3 is 15 residues long. The CDR3 is CASSLYLERNQPQHF. CDR3 nucleotides: TGTGCCAGCAGCTTATACCTTGAGAGAAATCAGCCCCAGCATTTT.

V is TRBV19 and J is TRBJ2-3; maybe TRBD2 (5 bases). This CDR3 region has 15 residues. Deletions cut 3 bases from V and 1 base from J, with 11 bases between. CDR1 is LNHDA and CDR2 is SQIVND in the germline V gene (reference sequence). The CDR3 DNA reads TGTGCCAGTAGTATGCCCGGGATTGGCACAGATACGCAGTATTTT. This gives the protein CASSMPGIGTDTQYF.

The V gene is TRBV7-9, the J gene TRBJ2-5; the D gene is possibly TRBD1 (6 bases). Trimming pared 5 bases from V and 2 bases from J, leaving 15 bases between. Germline lookup yields CDR1 SEHNR and CDR2 FQNEAQ (reference sequence). The CDR3 loop spans 15 amino acids. The CDR3 sequence is CASSPPRGPQETQYF. The CDR3 DNA reads TGTGCCAGCAGCCCCCCCAGGGGCCCGCAAGAGACCCAGTACTTC.

This chain uses TRBV15 with TRBJ1-1; 10 nucleotides match TRBD1. This CDR3 has 16 residues. J was trimmed by 8 bases and V by 5 bases; bases with no gene match: 14. The V gene's germline CDR1 is LNHNV and CDR2 YYDKDF (reference sequence). The CDR3 DNA follows: TGTGCCACCAGCCCCCGGGACAGGGGTTCTCCAGGGGAAGCTTTCTTT. Amino acid sequence: CATSPRDRGSPGEAFF.